Each of the 5 T cell receptor beta chains below was sequenced from the same sample in a study of T cell repertoires in cytomegalovirus infection. A single record per CDR3 protein comes from TCRdb applying MiXCR to the reads. This table holds more than 500,000 distinct CDR3 sequences, approximately 17% found once. The specimen was CD8+ T cells from PBMCs. These receptors all stem from a human donor in good health (CMV status not recorded). Some clones in this sample may be carry-over from other donors' samples.

This clonotype has a count of ten or more. The chain carries TRBV11-2 and TRBJ2-1, with D perhaps matching TRBD1 or TRBD2 (6 bases each). Germline V CDR1 and CDR2: SGHAT, FQNNGV. The CDR3 runs to 17 residues. The ends were cut back, 5 bases at V and 6 bases at J, with 23 bases in the middle. CDR3 region: CASSLYLGHEGGNEQFF. The CDR3 bases are TGTGCCAGCAGCCTTTATTTGGGCCACGAGGGGGGCAATGAGCAGTTCTTC.

The V and J genes are TRBV9 and TRBJ2-1; 8 bases align to TRBD1. CDR1 SGDLS and CDR2 YYNGEE come from the germline V gene. The CDR3 runs to 13 residues. Unmatched junction bases numbered 5, after V lost 0 bases and J lost 12 bases. CDR3 region: CASSVGAGGGQFF. As DNA, the CDR3 is TGTGCCAGCAGCGTAGGGGCAGGGGGCGGGCAGTTCTTC.

This clonotype was seen only a few times. This rearrangement joins TRBV10-2 to TRBJ1-4; no firm D call. V dropped 1 base and J dropped 8 bases, with 14 bases sitting between them. In germline, CDR1 is WSHSY, CDR2 SAAADI. There are 15 residues in the CDR3. CDR3 bases: TGCGCCAGCAGTGAGTTCGGGCCGCAGGCGGAAAAACTGTTTTTT. This translates into CASSEFGPQAEKLFF.

This clonotype was detected a few times. The rearrangement uses TRBV5-1 and TRBJ1-5; D may be TRBD1 (5 bases). V was shortened by 0 bases and J by 9 bases, with 13 bases between the two germline ends. The CDR3 runs 14 residues. Germline loops: CDR1 SGHRS, CDR2 YFSETQ. The CDR3 DNA reads TGCGCCAGCAGCTTGGCGGGACCCCCGGGGCCCCAGCATTTT. This sequence encodes CASSLAGPPGPQHF.

This clonotype was counted only a few times. The genes are TRBV5-5 and TRBJ2-3, with D maybe TRBD1 (5 bases). The CDR3 is 15 residues long. The germline gives CDR1 SGHKS, CDR2 YYEKEE (reference sequence). V lost 2 bases and J lost 2, with 12 bases in between. CDR3 loop: CASSFSDTDTDTQYF. Written as DNA, the CDR3 is TGTGCCAGCAGCTTCTCGGACACGGACACAGATACGCAGTATTTT. The variable domain in full, with the rest retrieved from reference TRBV5-5 and TRBJ2-3, is DAGVTQSPTHLIKTRGQQVTLRCSPISGHKSVSWYQQVLGQGPQFIFQYYEKEERGRGNFPDRFSARQFPNYSSELNVNALLLGDSALYLCASSFSDTDTDTQYFGPGTRLTVL.